A single sample gave rise to the 5 T cell receptor beta chains below, sequenced in a study of T cell responses to AZD1222 COVID-19 vaccine. Assay: immunoSEQ multiplex PCR; the TCRdb copy retains only in-frame clones and omits some. The sample has under 200,000 clones, 90% seen once. Sequences were derived from peripheral blood, sampled on day 0 of AZD1222 vaccination. The receptors shown here come from an adult in good health.

The chain carries TRBV6-1 and TRBJ1-2; 7 bases fit TRBD1. The V gene end was trimmed by 2 bases and the J gene end by 4 bases; junction bases not matched to a gene: 7. CDR1 is MNHNS and CDR2 is SASEGT in the germline V gene. There are 15 residues in the CDR3. CDR3 sequence: CASSELRTGVYGYTF. The CDR3 region has the DNA TGTGCCAGCAGTGAATTACGGACAGGAGTCTATGGCTACACCTTC.

The chain joins TRBV2 to TRBJ1-1, with 7 bases lining up with TRBD1. V was pared by 8 bases and J by 7 bases, with 10 bases of the junction left unmatched. Germline V gene lookup returns CDR1 SNHLY and CDR2 FYNNEI. The CDR3 runs 13 residues. CDR3 sequence (DNA): TGTGCCAGCTTTGAGGAGGGGGCCTTTGAAGCTTTCTTT. Translating gives CASFEEGAFEAFF. Combining the CDR3 with reference TRBV2 and TRBJ1-1 gives the whole variable domain EPEVTQTPSHQVTQMGQEVILRCVPISNHLYFYWYRQILGQKVEFLVSFYNNEISEKSEIFDDQFSVERPDGSNFTLKIRSTKLEDSAMYFCASFEEGAFEAFFGQGTRLTVV.

The chain employs TRBV9 and TRBJ1-3, with a tentative D call TRBD1 (6 bases). The V gene's germline CDR1 is SGDLS and CDR2 YYNGEE. The CDR3 sequence is 16 residues long. Between the trimmed V and J ends, which lost 4 bases and 2 bases, there was a span of 16 bases. CDR3 residues: CASSTSTGMTGNTIYF. The CDR3 DNA is TGTGCCAGCAGCACCTCGACAGGAATGACTGGAAACACCATATATTTT.

The chain links TRBV9 to TRBJ2-7, with 8 bases fitting TRBD1. From germline, CDR1 is SGDLS and CDR2 YYNGEE. J lost 2 bases, V lost 3 bases, and 7 bases had no gene match. There are 15 residues in the CDR3. The CDR3 DNA sequence: TGTGCCAGCAGCGCTGGGACAGGCAGGGCCTACGAGCAGTACTTC. This codes for CASSAGTGRAYEQYF.

This chain links TRBV18 with TRBJ2-7, with D perhaps matching TRBD2 (5 bases). The germline V and J ends were trimmed by 1 base and 3 bases, with 7 bases remaining between them. Germline CDR1 and CDR2: KGHSH and LQKENI. The CDR3 is 13 residues long. CDR3 protein: CASSPQGDYEQYF. The CDR3 nucleotides are TGTGCCAGCTCACCACAGGGAGACTACGAGCAGTACTTC.